This T cell receptor beta chain was sequenced for a study of T cell responses to AZD1222 COVID-19 vaccine. Study-wide context: Pooling was applied to second doses at about 4 or about 12 weeks.

This table comes from immunoSEQ multiplex PCR, and its TCRdb copy is limited to in-frame clones, with some not included. Here the sample spans some 130,000 clones, about 80% being singletons. Trimming stripped 5 bases from V and 4 bases from J, with 23 bases between. Looked up from germline, CDR1 is LNHDA and CDR2 is SQIVND (reference sequence). The CDR3 runs to 17 residues. The J gene is TRBJ1-2, the V gene TRBV19; D might be TRBD1 (6 bases). The source was peripheral blood, collected on day 0 of AZD1222 vaccination. The sequence was obtained from an adult in good health. The CDR3, as DNA: TGTGCCAGTAGTCCCACTCATAATGCAGGAGGGGGCTATGGCTACACCTTC. It yields the protein CASSPTHNAGGGYGYTF.